This record looks at one T cell receptor beta chain sequence and its context. No antigen is known for it. No much larger clone is present one base from it, and per-base qualities are unavailable. This sample was included in a study of beta chain features in type 1 diabetes (dated by TCRdb to the late 2010s). Notes on the research overall: Mean age, gender distribution, total cell number and subset yield did not differ between patients and healthy donors. A total of around 110,000,000 sorted cells were examined across all samples, and RNA yield correlated strongly with the number of cells per subset. In the study, TCRB repertoires of sorted circulating CD4+ T cell subsets from recently diagnosed type 1 diabetes patients were compared with those of matched healthy donors. Regulatory and stem cell-like memory subsets were isolated from only 8 patients and 8 healthy donors, whereas naive and central memory subsets came from all 30 or so donors. Study-level results and caveats: In all four CD4+ subsets, TCRB CDR3 length was moderately but significantly shorter in type 1 diabetes patients. Naive, central memory and regulatory TCRB repertoires appeared more similar among patients than among healthy donors. HLA sub-analyses involved small numbers of individuals, so any influence of HLA type on TCRB rearrangement remained unresolved. Patients with type 1 diabetes made fewer insertions and deleted more nucleotides at VDJ recombination sites, implying thymic rearrangement abnormalities. Sequencing cDNA rather than genomic DNA could over-represent highly expressing activated cells, although activation and CD3 levels did not differ between groups. PCR may preferentially amplify shorter templates, but because patient and control samples were amplified and corrected together, any resulting skew would affect both groups equally.

The V and J ends are trimmed by 2 bases and 3 bases, leaving 5 bases between them. From its cysteine to its phenylalanine, the CDR3 spans 12 amino acids. Only CDR3 DNA remains: 36 bases, in frame from the first base. From the germline V gene (reference sequence), CDR1 is GTSNPN and CDR2 is SVGIG. Each donor gave one peripheral blood draw, averaging approximately 110 mL, which was collected into heparinised tubes. A BD FACSAria II and a panel including CD45RO, CCR7, CD25, CD127, CD95 and CD27 were used to sort naive, central memory, regulatory and stem cell-like memory CD4+ T cells. Every sorted population had a purity above 98%. Right away, PBMCs were isolated by Lymphoprep density gradient centrifugation and were stained directly, with no culture step. To minimize batch effects, samples were stained and sorted in pairs, one healthy donor with one patient per experiment. The entire isolated RNA was reverse transcribed using the High Capacity cDNA Reverse Transcription Kit, and thus expressed TCRB transcripts were sequenced. Naive, central memory and regulatory T cell samples underwent deep immunoSEQ sequencing, averaging approximately 3.5 million total reads per sample. Sorted cells were lysed in RLT buffer, and RNA was extracted using DNase-treated RNeasy Micro or Mini kits according to cell number. Each cell subset was processed separately to prevent cross-contamination, with patient and healthy donor samples processed together. The immunoSEQ multiplex PCR was used to amplify TCRB sequences from cDNA, yielding 87-bp fragments that span the CDR3 region. Sequencing of the amplicons was performed on the Illumina HiSeq platform. The published analysis was carried out like this. PCR bias was computationally corrected using synthetic template baselines, reads within Hamming distance 2 were collapsed, and singletons that could not be merged were discarded. Reads were aligned against IMGT to assign V, D and J genes, CDR3 length and insertions or deletions at six rearrangement sites. Clonotype counts were normalized to sorted cell number within each subset before computing true diversity and Gini coefficients with the tcR R package. The overlap coefficient, calculated on TCRB nucleotide sequences, was used to measure repertoire sharing. Out-of-frame TCRB sequences from naive cells were analyzed as a proxy for the pre-selection repertoire. Here the immuneACCESS table is served through TCRdb, limited to in-frame sequences with V and J called. Missing clones are a known gap in these copies; in checked studies unresolved V genes cover under half, and the rest lacks a known reason. That table supplies the V and J calls and clone size; D and trimming were determined from the DNA. The sample yields roughly 350,000 clones; more than 9.5% were counted once. The ten largest account for around 0.015% of the sample.

The chain joins TRBV30 to TRBJ2-1; a confident D gene designation cannot be given. Sequencing used naive CD4+ T cells from blood. In light of the paper, this sample's cell subset or site label describes: true naive CD4+ T cells. The receptor comes from a woman aged 25 to 39 in good health. The CDR3 sequence is CAWSSLYNEQFF. Read as DNA, the sequence is TGTGCCTGGAGTAGCCTCTACAATGAGCAGTTCTTC. When the CDR3 is completed using the reference TRBV30 and TRBJ2-1 genes on either side, the full variable domain is SQTIHQWPATLVQPVGSPLSLECTVEGTSNPNLYWYRQAAGRGLQLLFYSVGIGQISSEVPQNLSASRPQDRQFILSSKKLLLSDSGFYLCAWSSLYNEQFFGPGTRLTVL.